One sample yielded the 21 T cell receptor beta chains listed below, sequenced in a study of CD8 T cells in ankylosing spondylitis. TCRdb processed the 5' RACE reads anew with MiXCR; each CDR3 protein has one entry. The data contain 6,000 to 8,500 distinct CDR3 sequences, around 8.2% of them seen just once; the ten biggest clones take up 23%. The sample comprised blood, either unsorted or a sorted T cell fraction (not recorded which). These receptor sequences come from a male donor with ankylosing spondylitis or in good health (not recorded which).

This clonotype was seen at least ten times. This chain joins TRBV9 and TRBJ2-2; 7 nucleotides agree with TRBD2. CDR1 and CDR2 (germline): SGDLS, YYNGEE. J was trimmed by 0 bases and V by 3 bases; bases with no gene match: 8. This CDR3 is built from 17 residues. The chain's CDR3 is CASSAPLAGANTGELFF. The CDR3 bases are TGTGCCAGCAGCGCTCCCTTAGCGGGTGCGAACACCGGGGAGCTGTTTTTT.

This chain links TRBV9 with TRBJ2-1, with 8 bases that match TRBD2. Losses at the gene ends were 3 bases for V and 0 bases for J; bases not matched to a gene: 8. Germline V gene lookup returns CDR1 SGDLS and CDR2 YYNGEE. This CDR3 region has 17 residues. The CDR3 region has the DNA TGTGCCAGCAGCGAAAATATAGCGGGGAGCTCCTACAATGAGCAGTTCTTC. Amino acid sequence: CASSENIAGSSYNEQFF.

This chain uses TRBV9 with TRBJ2-2, with D uncertain. This CDR3 is built from 12 residues. V was shortened by 5 bases and J by 6 bases, with 8 bases between the two germline ends. Germline CDR1 SGDLS, CDR2 YYNGEE. The CDR3 sequence: CASSELPGELFF. The CDR3 DNA reads TGTGCCAGCAGTGAGCTCCCCGGGGAGCTGTTTTTT.

In this sample, this clonotype is medium-sized. V gene TRBV9 combines with J gene TRBJ2-1; possibly TRBD1 for D (6 bases). Per germline, CDR1 SGDLS and CDR2 YYNGEE. V was pared by 3 bases and J by 5 bases, with 15 bases between. The CDR3 is 15 residues long. The CDR3, as DNA: TGTGCCAGCAGCGGGACAGAGTTAGGACACAATGAGCAGTTCTTC. Encoded protein: CASSGTELGHNEQFF.

By sample fraction, this clonotype is medium-sized. This CDR3 reads CASSVGAGVTGNEQFF. The DNA of the CDR3 is TGTGCCAGCAGCGTAGGTGCGGGGGTTACGGGGAATGAGCAGTTCTTC. The chain combines TRBV9 with TRBJ2-1; TRBD2 matches 7 bases. There are 16 residues in the CDR3. Germline-derived CDR1 and CDR2 are SGDLS and YYNGEE. Losses at the gene ends were 0 bases for V and 7 bases for J; bases not matched to a gene: 10. Combining the CDR3 with reference TRBV9 and TRBJ2-1 gives the whole variable domain DSGVTQTPKHLITATGQRVTLRCSPRSGDLSVYWYQQSLDQGLQFLIQYYNGEERAKGNILERFSAQQFPDLHSELNLSSLELGDSALYFCASSVGAGVTGNEQFFGPGTRLTVL.

This clonotype was found many times. The rearrangement uses TRBV9 and TRBJ2-2; 8 nucleotides align to TRBD1. This CDR3 spans 15 amino acids. V shed 4 bases, J shed 8 bases, and the junction held 10 bases outside the gene matches. Germline lookup yields CDR1 SGDLS and CDR2 YYNGEE. CDR3 sequence: CASSRPGQAVGELFF. The CDR3 DNA sequence: TGTGCCAGCAGCCGGCCGGGACAGGCTGTGGGGGAGCTGTTTTTT.

This clonotype ranks as medium-sized (0.01 to 0.1%). The chain carries TRBV9 and TRBJ1-2; 11 bases are shared with TRBD1. This CDR3 contains 15 residues. CDR1 and CDR2 (germline): SGDLS, YYNGEE. The junction had 2 bases not matched to a gene; V was cut back by 0 bases and J by 4 bases. The CDR3 sequence is CASSVGTGGAYGYTF. The CDR3 DNA reads TGTGCCAGCAGCGTAGGGACAGGGGGCGCCTATGGCTACACCTTC.

The CDR3 protein is CASSVGGTSSYEQYV. The CDR3 bases are TGTGCCAGCAGCGTTGGCGGGACCAGCTCCTACGAGCAGTACGTC. The rearrangement joins TRBV9 to TRBJ2-7; D possibly corresponds to TRBD2 (6 bases). V lost 2 bases to trimming and J lost 0 bases, with 12 bases between them. The CDR3 is 15 amino acids. Germline CDR1 and CDR2: SGDLS and YYNGEE.

By sample fraction, this clonotype is medium-sized. V gene TRBV9 combines with J gene TRBJ1-6, with TRBD1 identical over 7 bases. The CDR3 has 16 amino acids. Germline CDR1 is SGDLS and CDR2 is YYNGEE. Trimming took 0 bases from V and 8 from J; bases not matched to a gene: 8. The CDR3 DNA is TGTGCCAGCAGCGTAGCTTCAGGGGGGAAAGATTCACCCCTCCACTTT. Amino acids: CASSVASGGKDSPLHF.

This clonotype qualifies as medium-sized. The chain recombines TRBV9 with TRBJ2-1; weak D call: TRBD2 (6 bases). From germline, CDR1 is SGDLS and CDR2 YYNGEE. Trimming stripped 3 bases from V and 1 base from J, with 14 bases between. This CDR3 has 16 amino acids. The CDR3 sequence: CASSAELAGSYNEQFF. The CDR3 nucleotides read TGTGCCAGCAGCGCCGAACTAGCAGGGTCCTACAATGAGCAGTTCTTC.

This clonotype was seen many times. CDR3 residues: CASSPWGAPTDTQYF. CDR3 sequence (DNA): TGTGCCAGCAGCCCGTGGGGGGCCCCCACAGATACGCAGTATTTT. V and J are TRBV9 and TRBJ2-3, with D tentatively TRBD1 or TRBD2 (6 bases each). CDR1 and CDR2 from the germline V gene are SGDLS and YYNGEE. Trimming shortened V by 4 bases and J by 2 bases, and 14 bases separated the two germline ends. The CDR3 is 15 residues long.

In its sample, this clonotype was seen many times. This chain joins TRBV9 and TRBJ2-2; D uncertain. The CDR3 is made up of 20 amino acids. Germline V gene lookup returns CDR1 SGDLS and CDR2 YYNGEE. V lost 4 bases to trimming and J lost 0 bases, with 25 bases between them. DNA for the CDR3: TGTGCCAGCAGCTCTAACAAGGGATCTTCCTACCCTTCGAACACCGGGGAGCTGTTTTTT. Its translation is CASSSNKGSSYPSNTGELFF.

This chain links TRBV9 with TRBJ2-4; no definite D call. The CDR3 totals 14 residues. V lost 0 bases and J 8 bases, leaving 12 bases between the germline ends. Looked up from germline, CDR1 is SGDLS and CDR2 is YYNGEE. The CDR3 sequence is CASSVAGPDDIQYF. In DNA form, the CDR3 reads TGTGCCAGCAGCGTAGCAGGCCCAGATGACATTCAGTACTTC.

In this sample, this clonotype turned up a few times. The chain uses TRBV9 and TRBJ2-4; TRBD1 matches 9 bases. The V segment lost 2 bases and the J segment 6 bases; nucleotides outside the gene matches: 3. Germline CDR1 is SGDLS and CDR2 is YYNGEE. This CDR3 is built from 14 residues. The DNA for the CDR3 is TGTGCCAGCAGCGTGGACAGGGGAGCAAACATTCAGTACTTC. Amino acids: CASSVDRGANIQYF.

This clonotype was seen a handful of times. This chain links TRBV9 with TRBJ2-4, with a tentative D call TRBD1 (6 bases). The V gene lost 3 bases and the J gene lost 2 bases, with 15 bases spanning the gap. The length of the CDR3 is 16 residues. Germline V gives CDR1 SGDLS, CDR2 YYNGEE. CDR3 in DNA: TGTGCCAGCAGCGCATTTTCCGGGACATCCAAAAACATTCAGTACTTC. Residues: CASSAFSGTSKNIQYF.

This clonotype is labeled medium-sized. The J gene is TRBJ2-6, the V gene TRBV21-1; the table's D call of TRBD2 was not tested on the DNA. TRBV21-1 is described as a pseudogene. The CDR3 runs 19 residues. CDR3 DNA sequence: TGTGCCAGCAGAAGGTCACGCCCAGCGGGAGTAACTGGGGCCAACGTCCTGACTTTC. Encoded protein: CASRRSRPAGVTGANVLTF.

This chain links TRBV9 with TRBJ2-2; D perhaps matches TRBD1 (5 bases). V was shortened by 0 bases and J by 4 bases, with 7 bases between the two germline ends. The CDR3 totals 14 residues. Germline V gene data show CDR1 as SGDLS and CDR2 as YYNGEE. The CDR3 DNA is TGTGCCAGCAGCGTAGGTGGGGCCACCGGGGAGCTGTTTTTT. Encoded protein: CASSVGGATGELFF.

Ten or more counts support this clonotype. The rearrangement joins TRBV9 to TRBJ1-2; no definite D call. Germline-derived CDR1 and CDR2 are SGDLS and YYNGEE. Trimming took off 0 bases at V and 6 bases at J, with 6 bases between the two ends. This CDR3 is 12 amino acids long. Here the CDR3 DNA reads TGTGCCAGCAGCGTAGGGCAGCATGGCTACACCTTC. Translation gives CASSVGQHGYTF.

This clonotype was observed at least ten times. The gene calls are TRBV9 and TRBJ2-2; 16 bases map to TRBD2. The CDR3 is 17 residues long. Germline V gives CDR1 SGDLS, CDR2 YYNGEE. The J segment lost 4 bases and the V segment lost 3 bases, leaving 3 bases of the junction unmatched. CDR3 protein: CASSEGLAGGITGELFF. DNA of the CDR3: TGTGCCAGCAGCGAGGGACTAGCGGGAGGGATCACCGGGGAGCTGTTTTTT.

This clonotype was detected many times. The chain uses TRBV9 and TRBJ2-3; D is unclear. CDR3 length: 15 residues. V was cut by 0 bases and J by 2 bases, with 10 bases left in between. The germline V gene has CDR1 SGDLS and CDR2 YYNGEE. The CDR3 reads CASSVAQRYTDTQYF. CDR3 nucleotides: TGTGCCAGCAGCGTAGCCCAGAGATACACAGATACGCAGTATTTT.

The rearrangement joins TRBV9 to TRBJ2-5; possibly TRBD1 or TRBD2 for D (6 bases each). Germline V gives CDR1 SGDLS, CDR2 YYNGEE. Trimming stripped 3 bases from V and 3 bases from J, with 18 bases between. The CDR3 length is 16 residues. In DNA, the CDR3 is TGTGCCAGCAGCGAAGAGGGGGGCGCGTACAAAGAGACCCAGTACTTC. Its protein is CASSEEGGAYKETQYF.